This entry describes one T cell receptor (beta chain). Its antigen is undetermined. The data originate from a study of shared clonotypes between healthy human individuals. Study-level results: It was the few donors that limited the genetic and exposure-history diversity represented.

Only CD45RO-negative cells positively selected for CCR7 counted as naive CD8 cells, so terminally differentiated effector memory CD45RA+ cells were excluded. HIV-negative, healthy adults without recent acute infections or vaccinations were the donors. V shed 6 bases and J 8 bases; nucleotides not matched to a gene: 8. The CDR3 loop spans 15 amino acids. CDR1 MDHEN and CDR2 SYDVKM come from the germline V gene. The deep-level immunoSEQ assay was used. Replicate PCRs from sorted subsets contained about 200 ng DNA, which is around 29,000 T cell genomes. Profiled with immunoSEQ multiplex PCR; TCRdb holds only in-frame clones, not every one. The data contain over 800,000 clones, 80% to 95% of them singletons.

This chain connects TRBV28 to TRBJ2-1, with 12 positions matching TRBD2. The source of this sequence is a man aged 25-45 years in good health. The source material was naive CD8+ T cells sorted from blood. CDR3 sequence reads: CASSSSTSGSYEQFF. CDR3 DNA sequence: TGTGCCAGCAGCTCATCGACTAGCGGGAGCTATGAGCAGTTCTTC.